The 26 T cell receptor beta chains reported below all come from one sample, sequenced in a study of regulatory T cells in long-lasting Graves disease (dated by TCRdb to the early 2020s). The method behind the library was multiplex PCR. Sequencing used an Illumina HiSeq 4000. To build TCR beta libraries, CDR3 regions were amplified by Arm-PCR using iRepertoire HTBI primers. TCRdb reprocessing: public reads trimmed at Q25 with fastp, clones called with MiXCR, in-frame beta chains kept. Under each unique CDR3 protein, matching rows form one entry showing the most common genes and DNA. Within this sample are hundreds of thousands of distinct CDR3 sequences, with around 20% of them counted one time only. The biggest ten clones account for approximately 15% of the sample. Explained via the paper, the time point label denotes: persistent/refractory GD, antithyroid drugs over 5 years with positive TRAb. For both TCR sequencing and RNA sequencing, RNA was extracted from PBMCs in TRIzol.

This sample comprised peripheral blood mononuclear cells (PBMCs), obtained when the disease was refractory, from a patient treated with antithyroid drugs. These receptor sequences come from a female donor with Graves disease.

Ten or more counts support this clonotype. The chain employs TRBV6-2 or TRBV6-3 and TRBJ1-5, with D possibly being TRBD1 (6 bases). Per the germline V gene, CDR1 is MNHEY and CDR2 is SVGEGT. The V end lost 4 bases, the J end lost 6 bases, and 16 bases lay between the germline ends. The CDR3 runs 15 residues. CDR3 bases: TGTGCCAGCAGTTCCTCAAGCAGGGGCCGTCAGCCCCAGCATTTT. Amino acids: CASSSSSRGRQPQHF.

The CDR3 DNA is TGTGCCAGTAGCTCCCGTGGAGCTTCGACCTACGAGCAGTACTTC. It codes for CASSSRGASTYEQYF. V is TRBV19 and J is TRBJ2-7; D is unresolved. Between the trimmed V and J ends, which lost 6 bases and 2 bases, there was a span of 17 bases. The germline CDR1 and CDR2 sequences are LNHDA and SQIVND (reference sequence). This CDR3 has 15 amino acids.

The chain recombines TRBV3-1 with TRBJ1-3, with 8 positions matching TRBD1. The CDR3 consists of 15 residues. The J segment lost 1 base and the V segment lost 6 bases, leaving 5 bases of the junction unmatched. Germline lookup yields CDR1 LGHDT and CDR2 YNNKEL (reference sequence). This CDR3 reads CASRRTGTSGNTIYF. In DNA, the CDR3 is TGTGCCAGCAGGAGGACAGGGACATCTGGAAACACCATATATTTT.

The CDR3 spells CASSGYRGGTDTQYF. The CDR3 DNA sequence: TGTGCCAGCAGCGGATACAGGGGGGGAACAGATACGCAGTATTTT. The genes are TRBV11-2 and TRBJ2-3, with D perhaps TRBD1 (8 bases). V was pared by 5 bases and J by 3 bases, with 15 bases between. The CDR3 totals 15 residues. CDR1 is SGHAT and CDR2 is FQNNGV in the germline V gene.

This clonotype was detected only a few times. V usage is TRBV19 and J usage is TRBJ2-2; no definite D call. Germline V lookup: CDR1 LNHDA, CDR2 SQIVND (reference sequence). CDR3 length: 13 residues. V lost 6 bases to trimming and J lost 4 bases, with 9 bases between them. CDR3 sequence reads: CASRSSVTGELFF. The CDR3 nucleotides are TGTGCCAGTAGATCCTCGGTCACCGGGGAGCTGTTTTTT.

This clonotype was seen repeatedly, ten times or more. The rearrangement links TRBV28 to TRBJ2-7; 7 bases line up with TRBD2. Germline lookup yields CDR1 MDHEN and CDR2 SYDVKM. The ends lost 6 bases at V and 3 bases at J; junction bases unmatched: 8. This CDR3 spans 14 amino acids. The CDR3 DNA reads as TGTGCCAGCAGCGTCGGGGGGACGGGCTACGAGCAGTACTTC. Translated: CASSVGGTGYEQYF.

V usage is TRBV9 and J usage is TRBJ2-3; no clear D gene. The V and J ends lost 1 base and 4 bases respectively, with 7 bases between them. This CDR3 comprises 13 residues. The germline V gene has CDR1 SGDLS and CDR2 YYNGEE. The CDR3 reads CASSVNSADTQYF. The CDR3 DNA follows: TGTGCCAGCAGCGTAAATAGTGCAGATACGCAGTATTTT.

This clonotype was seen at least ten times. The J gene is TRBJ2-2, the V gene TRBV9; no reliable D call. V lost 0 bases to trimming and J lost 2 bases, with 11 bases between them. Per the germline V gene, CDR1 is SGDLS and CDR2 is YYNGEE. The CDR3 contains 16 residues. CDR3 loop: CASSVVGGVNTGELFF. CDR3 DNA sequence: TGTGCCAGCAGCGTAGTAGGTGGAGTCAACACCGGGGAGCTGTTTTTT.

The chain links TRBV20-1 to TRBJ1-2; TRBD1 is a possible D gene (5 bases). Trimming pared 1 base from V and 0 bases from J, leaving 12 bases between. CDR1 is DFQATT and CDR2 is SNEGSKA in the germline V gene (reference sequence). CDR3 length: 15 residues. The CDR3 nucleotides read TGCAGTGCTAGAGGAGGGACGGCTACTAACTATGGCTACACCTTC. Protein: CSARGGTATNYGYTF.

Ten or more counts support this clonotype. The J gene is TRBJ1-1, the V gene TRBV28; D not resolved. CDR1 is MDHEN and CDR2 is SYDVKM in the germline V gene. V lost 5 bases and J lost 7, with 11 bases in between. CDR3 length: 12 amino acids. The DNA of the CDR3 is TGTGCCAGCAGTCCGCCGGGGATTGAAGCTTTCTTT. Translated, it gives CASSPPGIEAFF. Combining the CDR3 with reference TRBV28 and TRBJ1-1 gives the whole variable domain DVKVTQSSRYLVKRTGEKVFLECVQDMDHENMFWYRQDPGLGLRLIYFSYDVKMKEKGDIPEGYSVSREKKERFSLILESASTNQTSMYLCASSPPGIEAFFGQGTRLTVV.

The chain employs TRBV19 and TRBJ2-6; D gene ambiguous. This CDR3 is built from 13 residues. Germline CDR1 and CDR2: LNHDA and SQIVND (reference sequence). The germline V and J ends were trimmed by 9 bases and 0 bases, with 6 bases remaining between them. The CDR3 region has the DNA TGTGCCAGCGAGTACTCTGGGGCCAACGTCCTGACTTTC. Its protein product is CASEYSGANVLTF. The variable domain in full, completed from reference TRBV19 and TRBJ2-6, reads DGGITQSPKYLFRKEGQNVTLSCEQNLNHDAMYWYRQDPGQGLRLIYYSQIVNDFQKGDIAEGYSVSREKKESFPLTVTSAQKNPTAFYLCASEYSGANVLTFGAGSRLTVL.

The chain combines TRBV7-6 with TRBJ2-3; D call uncertain. The length of the CDR3 is 15 residues. CDR1 and CDR2 from the germline V gene are SGHVS and FNYEAQ. Trimming left V 5 bases short and J 1 base short, with 13 bases between. The CDR3 bases are TGTGCCAGCAGCCCGGATCGAGGCCGCACAGATACGCAGTATTTT. Translated: CASSPDRGRTDTQYF.

This chain joins TRBV15 and TRBJ2-5; TRBD1 matches at 10 bases. The CDR3 has 15 residues. Germline V gene data show CDR1 as LNHNV and CDR2 as YYDKDF (reference sequence). J was trimmed by 2 bases and V by 5 bases; bases with no gene match: 5. The CDR3 DNA reads TGTGCCACCAGCCCCGGGGACAGGGGTCAAGAGACCCAGTACTTC. Residues: CATSPGDRGQETQYF.

This clonotype was picked up a small number of times. V gene TRBV30 combines with J gene TRBJ1-4, with TRBD1 identical over 10 bases. The CDR3 has 14 amino acids. The V gene end was trimmed by 2 bases and the J gene end by 7 bases; junction bases not matched to a gene: 4. Germline-derived CDR1 and CDR2 are GTSNPN and SVGIG (reference sequence). DNA of the CDR3: TGTGCCTGGAGTTCAGGGACAGGGGCTGAAAAACTGTTTTTT. The encoded protein is CAWSSGTGAEKLFF.

This clonotype was recorded a few times. The V gene is TRBV19, the J gene TRBJ2-5, with D uncertain. The CDR3 extends over 11 amino acids. Trimming shortened V by 7 bases and J by 5 bases, and 8 bases separated the two germline ends. Germline V gene lookup returns CDR1 LNHDA and CDR2 SQIVND (reference sequence). CDR3 in DNA: TGTGCCAGTAAGGCCGGGGAGACCCAGTACTTC. This translates into CASKAGETQYF.

This chain joins TRBV6-2 or TRBV6-3 and TRBJ2-1; D unclear. V dropped 5 bases and J dropped 8 bases, with 10 bases sitting between them. CDR1 and CDR2 (germline): MNHEY, SVGEGT. CDR3 length: 12 residues. CDR3 protein: CASSEAPHEQFF. For the CDR3, the DNA is TGTGCCAGCAGTGAAGCCCCCCATGAGCAGTTCTTC.

The rearrangement links TRBV27 to TRBJ1-5, with a possible D match to TRBD1 (5 bases). V lost 4 bases and J lost 3, with 16 bases in between. CDR3 length: 16 residues. In germline, CDR1 is MNHEY, CDR2 SMNVEV (reference sequence). Here the CDR3 reads CASSSRRGGPNQPQHF. CDR3 nucleotide sequence: TGTGCCAGCAGTTCAAGGAGGGGCGGACCCAATCAGCCCCAGCATTTT.

The gene calls are TRBV6-4 and TRBJ1-2, with D unclear. The V end lost 5 bases, the J end lost 5 bases, and 15 bases lay between the germline ends. CDR1 and CDR2 from the germline V gene are MRHNA and SNTAGT. The length of the CDR3 is 14 residues. The DNA of the CDR3 is TGTGCCAGCAGTTACCCCCCCAAGGAGTATGGCTACACCTTC. As protein: CASSYPPKEYGYTF.

As to this clonotype: This may be a read error: a much more frequent sequence differs by one nucleotide. The V and J genes are TRBV2 and TRBJ1-5; the D gene is possibly TRBD1 (6 bases). The germline V gene has CDR1 SNHLY and CDR2 FYNNEI. This CDR3 has 15 residues. CDR3 region: CASSETGGGVQLQHF. CDR3 bases: TGTGCCAGCAGTGAGACAGGTGGCGGCGTTCAGCTCCAGCATTTT.

In its sample, this clonotype was seen a few times. This chain joins TRBV20-1 and TRBJ1-5, with D tentatively TRBD1 (5 bases). The CDR3 sequence is 12 residues long. V was clipped by 8 bases and J by 5 bases, with 13 bases between them. Germline CDR1 is DFQATT and CDR2 is SNEGSKA (reference sequence). DNA for the CDR3: TGCAGTTCCTGGACACCACATCAGCCCCAGCATTTT. This sequence encodes CSSWTPHQPQHF.

This clonotype was found many times. The CDR3 DNA follows: TGTGCCAGCACCCCCTTCCCTAACTATGGCTACACCTTC. Its protein is CASTPFPNYGYTF. J is TRBJ1-2 and V is TRBV7-9; D call uncertain. The CDR3 has 13 amino acids. Germline assignment: CDR1 SEHNR and CDR2 FQNEAQ (reference sequence). Trimming cost V 7 bases and J 0 bases, with 9 bases left between them.

In its sample, this clonotype was seen many times. The chain is built from TRBV28 and TRBJ1-2; tentatively, D is TRBD1 (6 bases). The V and J ends lost 7 bases and 3 bases respectively, with 15 bases between them. This CDR3 has 14 amino acids. Germline V gives CDR1 MDHEN, CDR2 SYDVKM. The CDR3 reads CASTPGTLHYGYTF. The CDR3 DNA reads TGTGCCAGCACTCCCGGGACACTCCACTATGGCTACACCTTC.

This clonotype has a handful of counts. The rearrangement uses TRBV29-1 and TRBJ1-1; D is ambiguous. The CDR3 contains 14 residues. V dropped 4 bases and J dropped 2 bases, with 14 bases sitting between them. Germline-derived CDR1 and CDR2 are SQVTM and ANQGSEA. CDR3 sequence reads: CSVVAQGSNTEAFF. The CDR3 bases are TGCAGCGTTGTTGCCCAAGGTTCCAACACTGAAGCTTTCTTT.

This clonotype was seen many times. CDR3 residues: CASRVGGSDNEQFF. DNA of the CDR3: TGTGCCAGCAGAGTAGGGGGGAGTGACAATGAGCAGTTCTTC. The J gene is TRBJ2-1, the V gene TRBV6-1; tentatively, D is TRBD1 or TRBD2 (6 bases each). This CDR3 spans 14 amino acids. In germline, CDR1 is MNHNS, CDR2 SASEGT. V lost 6 bases, J lost 5 bases, and 14 bases lay in between.

This clonotype has ten or more counts. The gene calls are TRBV6-1 and TRBJ2-7; 13 nucleotides match TRBD2. The J segment lost 4 bases and the V segment lost 1 base, leaving 4 bases of the junction unmatched. Germline V lookup: CDR1 MNHNS, CDR2 SASEGT. The CDR3 length is 16 residues. CDR3 bases: TGTGCCAGCAGTGAAGGGACTAGCGGGAGTATGTACGAGCAGTACTTC. As protein: CASSEGTSGSMYEQYF.

In this sample, this clonotype turned up many times. The gene calls are TRBV27 and TRBJ2-7, with TRBD1 matching 7 bases. Germline-derived CDR1 and CDR2 are MNHEY and SMNVEV (reference sequence). This CDR3 contains 16 residues. The J segment lost 4 bases and the V segment lost 5 bases, leaving 14 bases of the junction unmatched. CDR3 coding DNA: TGTGCCAGCAGTCCATCTCCCGGGACAGCGGTTTACGAGCAGTACTTC. This gives the protein CASSPSPGTAVYEQYF.